This record covers a single T cell receptor (beta chain). Its antigen is not known. The junction does not match germline at one end; this may be a read error. CDR3 length: 12 amino acids. CDR1 and CDR2 (germline): SEHNR, FQNEAQ (reference sequence). This record comes from a study of cytomegalovirus exposure and HLA in healthy donors. Findings and caveats of the study: The study listed 164 cytomegalovirus-associated TCR beta chains.

Researchers ran the PCR with 60 Vbeta and 13 Jbeta primers. Only in-frame clones appear in the TCRdb table, and some are missing; sequencing was by immunoSEQ multiplex PCR. The table has 95,000 to 100,000 clones, over 60% seen once. The clonotype originates from a female donor in good health and CMV-seronegative. This chain joins TRBV7-9 and TRBJ2-7; D is undetermined. The sample comprised PBMCs. CDR3 region: CSSSPPAYEQYF. For the CDR3, the DNA is TGTTCCAGCAGCCCCCCGGCCTACGAGCAGTACTTC.